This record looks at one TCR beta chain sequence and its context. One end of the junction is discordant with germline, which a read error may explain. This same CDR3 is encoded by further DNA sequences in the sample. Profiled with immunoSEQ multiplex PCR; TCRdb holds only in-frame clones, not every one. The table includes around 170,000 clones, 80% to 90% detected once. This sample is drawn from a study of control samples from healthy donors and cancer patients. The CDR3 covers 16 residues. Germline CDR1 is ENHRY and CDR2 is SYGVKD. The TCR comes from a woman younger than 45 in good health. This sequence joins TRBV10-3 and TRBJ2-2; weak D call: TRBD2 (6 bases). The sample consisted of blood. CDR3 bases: TGCGCCATCAGTGGGGTGGAGGGAGTGCACACCGGGGAGCTGTTTTTT. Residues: CAISGVEGVHTGELFF.